The next 24 T cell receptor beta chains were all read from a single sample in a study of sequential checkpoint blockade in melanoma. Treatment here: randomized to nivolumab then ipilimumab (arm A) or the reverse (arm B). Profiled with immunoSEQ multiplex PCR; TCRdb holds only in-frame clones, not every one. Of roughly 23,000 clones in the sample, 65% to 75% were seen once. Here the sequenced sample was CD8+ T cells sorted from blood (inferred from file names), taken from a patient given nivolumab and ipilimumab in sequence. The origin of the receptors is a human donor with melanoma.

The chain couples TRBV2 to TRBJ2-1; 10 bases are shared with TRBD1. V was clipped by 6 bases and J by 7 bases; unmatched bases: 12. From germline, CDR1 is SNHLY and CDR2 FYNNEI. The CDR3 consists of 16 residues. CDR3 amino acids: CASSDGTGERVNEQFF. The CDR3, as DNA: TGTGCCAGCAGCGACGGGACAGGGGAACGTGTAAATGAGCAGTTCTTC.

This chain connects TRBV6-1 to TRBJ1-4; tentative D call: TRBD1 (6 bases). Deletions cut 4 bases from V and 8 bases from J, with 17 bases between. The germline gives CDR1 MNHNS, CDR2 SASEGT. The CDR3 totals 15 residues. Here the CDR3 reads CASSVARGAREKLFF. CDR3 nucleotide sequence: TGTGCCAGCAGTGTGGCTCGGGGGGCGAGAGAAAAACTGTTTTTT.

This clone was seen a handful of times. The chain has TRBV6-1 and TRBJ1-6, with TRBD1 matching 9 bases. Germline CDR1 reads MNHNS; CDR2 reads SASEGT. This CDR3 has 15 amino acids. With V trimmed by 5 bases and J by 9 bases, 8 bases remained unmatched. CDR3 residues: CASSLGQGFRSPLHF. The CDR3 coding sequence is TGTGCCAGCAGTCTGGGACAGGGCTTTCGTTCACCCCTCCACTTT.

This chain connects TRBV6-6 to TRBJ2-3; TRBD1 is a possible D gene (6 bases). Germline lookup yields CDR1 MNHNY and CDR2 SVGAGI (reference sequence). With 5 bases removed from V and 4 bases from J, the gap between germline ends came to 10 bases. The CDR3 has 13 residues. The CDR3 here is CASSAGVPDTQYF. CDR3 nucleotides: TGTGCCAGCAGTGCAGGGGTCCCAGATACGCAGTATTTT.

This sequence joins TRBV7-9 and TRBJ2-7; possible D gene TRBD2, 6 bases. Trimming took 7 bases from V and 6 from J, leaving 22 bases between them. This CDR3 is 15 amino acids long. Germline-derived CDR1 and CDR2 are SEHNR and FQNEAQ (reference sequence). The CDR3 here is CASITDLGGRLEQYF. The DNA of the CDR3 is TGTGCCAGCATCACGGACCTGGGGGGAAGGCTCGAGCAGTACTTC.

The rearrangement joins TRBV29-1 to TRBJ2-2; tentative D call: TRBD2 (5 bases). This CDR3 comprises 13 residues. Germline V CDR1 and CDR2: SQVTM, ANQGSEA. The DNA for the CDR3 is TGCACGATACAGCGGCCAAACACCGGGGAGCTGTTTTTT. Translation: CTIQRPNTGELFF.

The J gene is TRBJ2-3, the V gene TRBV5-1; 7 nucleotides agree with TRBD2. With V trimmed by 0 bases and J by 3 bases, 7 bases remained unmatched. This CDR3 spans 16 amino acids. Germline assignment: CDR1 SGHRS and CDR2 YFSETQ. As DNA, the CDR3 is TGCGCCAGCAGCTTGGCCCTGGCGGGGGATACAGATACGCAGTATTTT. Encoded protein: CASSLALAGDTDTQYF.

As for this clone: An end of the junction differs from the germline gene, which may be a read error. V usage is TRBV5-4 and J usage is TRBJ2-3; 7 bases fit TRBD2. The CDR3 runs 14 residues. Germline CDR1 SGHNT, CDR2 YYREEE (reference sequence). CDR3 nucleotide sequence: TGCGCCAGCAGCTCGGGACTACTCACAGATACGCAGTATTTT. Encoded protein: CASSSGLLTDTQYF.

The chain has TRBV6-5 and TRBJ2-5, with D possibly matching TRBD2 (7 bases). Per germline, CDR1 MNHEY and CDR2 SVGAGI. The V gene lost 7 bases and the J gene lost 5 bases, with 20 bases spanning the gap. CDR3 size: 15 residues. CDR3 sequence (DNA): TGTGCCAGCATGAGGGGGGGGTACAATCACGAGACCCAGTACTTC. Protein sequence: CASMRGGYNHETQYF.

This clone was recorded a few times. This chain links TRBV7-9 with TRBJ2-3; perhaps TRBD1 as D (6 bases). The CDR3 is 16 amino acids. The germline V and J ends were trimmed by 5 bases and 0 bases, with 15 bases remaining between them. Germline lookup yields CDR1 SEHNR and CDR2 FQNEAQ (reference sequence). In nucleotides, the CDR3 is TGTGCCAGCAGCCAAGTTCTTGGACAGAGCACAGATACGCAGTATTTT. Translating it yields CASSQVLGQSTDTQYF.

This clone was observed once. The genes are TRBV9 and TRBJ1-3, with D tentatively TRBD1 (5 bases). CDR3 length: 15 residues. V was pared by 6 bases and J by 0 bases, with 13 bases between. The germline V gene has CDR1 SGDLS and CDR2 YYNGEE. CDR3 sequence reads: CASTPPGGSGNTIYF. As DNA, the CDR3 is TGTGCCAGCACCCCTCCCGGGGGCTCTGGAAACACCATATATTTT. The variable domain in full, completed from reference TRBV9 and TRBJ1-3, reads DSGVTQTPKHLITATGQRVTLRCSPRSGDLSVYWYQQSLDQGLQFLIQYYNGEERAKGNILERFSAQQFPDLHSELNLSSLELGDSALYFCASTPPGGSGNTIYFGEGSWLTVV.

The rearrangement links TRBV5-8 to TRBJ2-1; D is ambiguous. Germline V gene lookup returns CDR1 SGHTS and CDR2 YDEGEE. This CDR3 region has 12 residues. V lost 6 bases and J lost 6, with 10 bases in between. CDR3 amino acids: CASIVLPNEQFF. The CDR3 nucleotides read TGTGCCAGCATCGTCCTTCCCAATGAGCAGTTCTTC.

The rearrangement joins TRBV5-4 to TRBJ2-7, with 8 bases that match TRBD1. The CDR3 extends over 15 amino acids. The germline CDR1 and CDR2 sequences are SGHNT and YYREEE (reference sequence). With 0 bases clipped from V and 6 bases from J, the junction kept 8 bases outside the gene matches. The CDR3 spells CASSLGGQGAGEQYF. The CDR3 DNA sequence: TGTGCCAGCAGCTTGGGAGGGCAGGGGGCTGGCGAGCAGTACTTC.

V and J are TRBV6-5 and TRBJ2-2; D unresolved. Germline CDR1 MNHEY, CDR2 SVGAGI. This CDR3 region has 16 residues. Trimming took 2 bases from V and 0 from J, leaving 10 bases between them. In DNA, the CDR3 is TGTGCCAGCAGTTACGGTGGCACCACGAACACCGGGGAGCTGTTTTTT. Translated, it gives CASSYGGTTNTGELFF.

This clone occurred a few times. This rearrangement joins TRBV19 to TRBJ1-2; 9 nucleotides agree with TRBD1. The CDR3 length is 15 residues. CDR1 is LNHDA, CDR2 SQIVND, per germline (reference sequence). Trimming took 5 bases from V and 8 from J; bases not matched to a gene: 12. CDR3 in DNA: TGTGCCAGTAGTCTTACAGGGGGCGCGTCCAGGGGCTACACCTTC. Encoded protein: CASSLTGGASRGYTF.

The CDR3, as DNA: TGTGCCAGCAGCTACGGGACTAGCGGGGGCGGGACCCAGTACTTC. Protein product: CASSYGTSGGGTQYF. This chain uses TRBV5-4 with TRBJ2-5; TRBD2 aligns across 14 bases. This CDR3 contains 15 residues. Trimming cost V 3 bases and J 7 bases; bases outside gene matches: 5. Germline lookup yields CDR1 SGHNT and CDR2 YYREEE (reference sequence).

The chain carries TRBV27 and TRBJ2-3; D perhaps matches TRBD2 (5 bases). This CDR3 contains 16 residues. V lost 8 bases, J lost 3 bases, and 21 bases lay in between. Germline V lookup: CDR1 MNHEY, CDR2 SMNVEV (reference sequence). CDR3 protein: CASGYLFGMETDTQYF. CDR3 coding DNA: TGTGCCAGCGGTTACTTGTTCGGGATGGAGACAGATACGCAGTATTTT.

In this sample, this clone turned up once. The chain employs TRBV10-3 and TRBJ2-1; no clear D gene. The germline V gene has CDR1 ENHRY and CDR2 SYGVKD. The CDR3 runs to 14 residues. Trimming removed 8 bases from V and 3 bases from J, with 14 bases in between. The CDR3: CAIAGPINYNEQFF. The CDR3 region has the DNA TGTGCCATCGCAGGCCCCATTAACTACAATGAGCAGTTCTTC.

This rearrangement joins TRBV27 to TRBJ1-6; no definite D call. V was clipped by 6 bases and J by 9 bases, with 9 bases between them. The CDR3 is 12 amino acids. From germline, CDR1 is MNHEY and CDR2 SMNVEV (reference sequence). As DNA, the CDR3 is TGTGCCAGCAGCCCCGCGGGTTCACCCCTCCACTTT. Translated, it gives CASSPAGSPLHF.

The chain uses TRBV2 and TRBJ2-2, with TRBD2 identical over 8 bases. CDR1 SNHLY and CDR2 FYNNEI come from the germline V gene. The CDR3 contains 19 residues. Unmatched junction bases numbered 23, after V lost 7 bases and J lost 7 bases. Written as DNA, the CDR3 is TGTGCCAGCAAGTCAACACATCTCCTTGCGGGGGGTAGGGACGGGGAGCTGTTTTTT. Encoded protein: CASKSTHLLAGGRDGELFF.

The V and J genes are TRBV2 and TRBJ1-2; D perhaps matches TRBD1 (6 bases). Germline V gene data show CDR1 as SNHLY and CDR2 as FYNNEI. The CDR3 covers 12 residues. Trimming shortened V by 6 bases and J by 4 bases, and 9 bases separated the two germline ends. The chain's CDR3 is CASSRGGYGYTF. The CDR3, as DNA: TGTGCCAGCAGCAGAGGGGGCTATGGCTACACCTTC.

The V call is TRBV15, the J call TRBJ1-1, with 12 bases matching TRBD1. This CDR3 spans 15 amino acids. Germline assignment: CDR1 LNHNV and CDR2 YYDKDF (reference sequence). The V gene end was trimmed by 2 bases and the J gene end by 7 bases; junction bases not matched to a gene: 5. The CDR3 here is CATSRPGQGASEAFF. The DNA of the CDR3 is TGTGCCACCAGCAGACCGGGACAGGGGGCCAGTGAAGCTTTCTTT.

This clone has just a few counts. V usage is TRBV27 and J usage is TRBJ1-4, with no clear D. The ends were cut back, 2 bases at V and 3 bases at J, with 7 bases in the middle. Germline V gives CDR1 MNHEY, CDR2 SMNVEV (reference sequence). This CDR3 contains 14 residues. The CDR3, as DNA: TGTGCCAGCAGTTTAAGTCAGGCTAATGAAAAACTGTTTTTT. This gives the protein CASSLSQANEKLFF. Full variable domain (missing parts from reference TRBV27 and TRBJ1-4): EAQVTQNPRYLITVTGKKLTVTCSQNMNHEYMSWYRQDPGLGLRQIYYSMNVEVTDKGDVPEGYKVSRKEKRNFPLILESPSPNQTSLYFCASSLSQANEKLFFGSGTQLSVL.

The chain combines TRBV6-4 with TRBJ2-7, with D perhaps TRBD2 (6 bases). The CDR3 loop spans 13 amino acids. Germline loops: CDR1 MRHNA, CDR2 SNTAGT. V gave up 1 base and J gave up 7 bases, with 11 bases separating them. The CDR3 loop reads CASSDYRGGEQYF. CDR3 bases: TGTGCCAGCAGTGACTATCGGGGAGGAGAGCAGTACTTC.